This TCR beta chain emerged from a study of T-cell memory formation after mild COVID-19. Study-level information: In these data, TCR clusters were largely donor specific.

Findings and caveats of the study: Contracting clones from day 15 to 85 had balanced CD4/CD8; later expanders favoured CD4+. Among CD4+ contracting clones, most were CM and EM, and CD8+ ones EMRA.

Concerning this clonotype itself: Antigen specificity is unknown.

The V and J ends lost 9 bases and 7 bases, in that order; junction bases with no gene match: 16. In germline, CDR1 is MNHNY, CDR2 SVGAGI (reference sequence). This CDR3 spans 16 amino acids. The 5'RACE method, run with constant-segment primers, produced TCR alpha and TCR beta cDNA libraries (carrying sample barcodes and UMIs). TCRdb reanalysed the 5' RACE reads using MiXCR and keeps one entry per CDR3 protein. The repertoire holds more than 100,000 distinct CDR3 sequences, 5% to 6.5% seen once, with about 2.2% in the top ten. The origin of this receptor is an adult woman who had mild COVID-19 (a few samples of this study predate the infection). Cell type and time point are not known. This chain uses TRBV6-6 with TRBJ1-5, with 9 bases identical to TRBD1. The sample taken for sequencing was PBMCs or a T cell subset sorted from them (not recorded which). CDR3 sequence reads: CASTNLEQGAGQPQHF. CDR3 nucleotides: TGTGCCAGTACAAACCTCGAACAGGGGGCAGGACAGCCCCAGCATTTT.